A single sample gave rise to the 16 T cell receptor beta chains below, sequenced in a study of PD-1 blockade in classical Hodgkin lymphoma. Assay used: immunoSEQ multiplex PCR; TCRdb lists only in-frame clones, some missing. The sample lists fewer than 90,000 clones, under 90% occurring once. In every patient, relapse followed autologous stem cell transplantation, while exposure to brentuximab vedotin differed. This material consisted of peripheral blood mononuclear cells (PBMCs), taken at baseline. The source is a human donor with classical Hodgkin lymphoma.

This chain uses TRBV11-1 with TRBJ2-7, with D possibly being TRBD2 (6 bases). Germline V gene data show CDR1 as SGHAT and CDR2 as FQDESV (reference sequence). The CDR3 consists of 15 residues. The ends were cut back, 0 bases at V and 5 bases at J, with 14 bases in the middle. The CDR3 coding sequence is TGTGCCAGCAGCTTAGCAGAAGGTGGGGGGAACGAGCAGTACTTC. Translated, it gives CASSLAEGGGNEQYF.

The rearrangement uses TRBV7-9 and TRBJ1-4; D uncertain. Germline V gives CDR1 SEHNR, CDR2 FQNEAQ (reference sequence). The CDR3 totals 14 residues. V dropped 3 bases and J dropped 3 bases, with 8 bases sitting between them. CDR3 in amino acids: CASSFVQPNEKLFF. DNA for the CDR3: TGTGCCAGCAGCTTCGTCCAGCCTAATGAAAAACTGTTTTTT.

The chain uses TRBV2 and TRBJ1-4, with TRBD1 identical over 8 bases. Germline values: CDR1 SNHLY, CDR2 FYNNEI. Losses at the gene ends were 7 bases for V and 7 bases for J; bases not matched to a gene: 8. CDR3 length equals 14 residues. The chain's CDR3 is CASTGQGWSEKLFF. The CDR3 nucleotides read TGTGCCAGCACCGGACAGGGATGGAGTGAAAAACTGTTTTTT.

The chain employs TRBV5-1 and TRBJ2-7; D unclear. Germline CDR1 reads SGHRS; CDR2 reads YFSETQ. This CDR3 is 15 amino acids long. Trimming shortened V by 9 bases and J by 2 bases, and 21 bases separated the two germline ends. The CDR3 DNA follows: TGCGCCACCGACCGCCGGGCCCGGATTCCCTACGAGCAGTACTTC. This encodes CATDRRARIPYEQYF.

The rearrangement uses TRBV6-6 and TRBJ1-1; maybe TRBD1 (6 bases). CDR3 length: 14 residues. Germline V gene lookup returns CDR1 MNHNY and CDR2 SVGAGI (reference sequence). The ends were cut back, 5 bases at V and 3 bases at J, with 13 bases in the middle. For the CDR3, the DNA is TGTGCCAGCAGTCTACAGGGCCAGGACACTGAAGCTTTCTTT. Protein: CASSLQGQDTEAFF.

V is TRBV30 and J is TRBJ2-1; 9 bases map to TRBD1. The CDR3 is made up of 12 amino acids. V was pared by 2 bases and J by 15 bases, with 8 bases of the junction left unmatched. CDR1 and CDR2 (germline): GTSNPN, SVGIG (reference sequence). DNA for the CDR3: TGTGCCTGGAGTTTACAGGGGGCGCCTCCGTTCTTC. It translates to CAWSLQGAPPFF.

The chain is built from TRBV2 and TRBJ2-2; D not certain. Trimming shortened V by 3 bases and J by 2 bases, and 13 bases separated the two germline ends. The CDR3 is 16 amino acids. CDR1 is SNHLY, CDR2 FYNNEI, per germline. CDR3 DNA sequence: TGTGCCAGCAGTGATTTAAGGGTCGCAAACACCGGGGAGCTGTTTTTT. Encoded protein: CASSDLRVANTGELFF.

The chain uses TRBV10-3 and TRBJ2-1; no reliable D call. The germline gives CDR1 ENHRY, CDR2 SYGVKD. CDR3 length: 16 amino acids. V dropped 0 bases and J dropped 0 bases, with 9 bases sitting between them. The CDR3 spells CAISESSRLSYNEQFF. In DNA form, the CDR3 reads TGTGCCATCAGTGAGTCGTCTAGGCTCTCCTACAATGAGCAGTTCTTC.

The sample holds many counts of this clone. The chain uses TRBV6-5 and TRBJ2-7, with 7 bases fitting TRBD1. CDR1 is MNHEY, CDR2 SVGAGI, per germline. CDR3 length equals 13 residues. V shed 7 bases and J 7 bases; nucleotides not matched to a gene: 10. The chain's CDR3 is CASKQTGSGEQYF. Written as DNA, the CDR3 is TGTGCCAGCAAACAGACAGGGTCCGGTGAGCAGTACTTC.

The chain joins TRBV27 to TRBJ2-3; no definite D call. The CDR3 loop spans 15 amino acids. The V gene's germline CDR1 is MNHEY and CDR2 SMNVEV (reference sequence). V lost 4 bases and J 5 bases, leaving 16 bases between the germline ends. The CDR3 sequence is CASSSWFLVQDTQYF. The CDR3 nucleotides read TGTGCCAGCAGTTCTTGGTTTTTAGTACAAGATACGCAGTATTTT.

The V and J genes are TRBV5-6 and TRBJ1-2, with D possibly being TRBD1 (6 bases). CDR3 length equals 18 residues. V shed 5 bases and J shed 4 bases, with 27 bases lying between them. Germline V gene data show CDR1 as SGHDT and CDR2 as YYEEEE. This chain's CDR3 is CASRQLTGGRPVGYGYTF. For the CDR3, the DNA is TGTGCCAGCAGACAACTTACGGGGGGGCGCCCGGTGGGCTATGGCTACACCTTC.

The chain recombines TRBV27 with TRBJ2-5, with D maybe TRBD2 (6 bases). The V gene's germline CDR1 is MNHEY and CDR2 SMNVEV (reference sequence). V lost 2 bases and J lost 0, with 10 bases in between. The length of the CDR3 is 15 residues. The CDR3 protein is CASSLMGGHQETQYF. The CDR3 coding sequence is TGTGCCAGCAGTTTAATGGGGGGTCACCAAGAGACCCAGTACTTC.

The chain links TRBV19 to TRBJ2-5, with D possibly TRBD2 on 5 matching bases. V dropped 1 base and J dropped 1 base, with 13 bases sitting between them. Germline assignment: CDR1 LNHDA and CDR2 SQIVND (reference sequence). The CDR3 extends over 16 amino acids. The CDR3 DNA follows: TGTGCCAGTAGTATAGTCAGCGGCAGTCCCCAAGAGACCCAGTACTTC. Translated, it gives CASSIVSGSPQETQYF.

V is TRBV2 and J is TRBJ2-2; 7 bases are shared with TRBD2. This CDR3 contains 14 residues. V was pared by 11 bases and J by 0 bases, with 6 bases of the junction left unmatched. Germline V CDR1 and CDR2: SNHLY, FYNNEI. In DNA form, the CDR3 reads TGTGCCGGCGGGGGTGCCTCGAACACCGGGGAGCTGTTTTTT. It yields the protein CAGGGASNTGELFF.

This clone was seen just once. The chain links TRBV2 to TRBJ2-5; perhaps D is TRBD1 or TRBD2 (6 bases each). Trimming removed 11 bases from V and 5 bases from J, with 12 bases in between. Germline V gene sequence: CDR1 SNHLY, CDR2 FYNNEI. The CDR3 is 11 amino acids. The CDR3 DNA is TGTGCCGGCGGGACATACGAGACCCAGTACTTC. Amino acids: CAGGTYETQYF.

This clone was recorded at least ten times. The CDR3 bases are TGTGCCAGCAGCCCCGCAATGACAGGAACAACTAATGAAAAACTGTTTTTT. The encoded protein is CASSPAMTGTTNEKLFF. The gene calls are TRBV9 and TRBJ1-4; the D gene is possibly TRBD1 (6 bases). V was clipped by 4 bases and J by 0 bases, with 16 bases between them. Germline V CDR1 and CDR2: SGDLS, YYNGEE. CDR3 length equals 17 residues.